The clone carrying this T cell receptor beta chain was picked up many times. Synthesis of TCR cDNA relied on 5'RACE template switching, which attached a universal primer site and UMIs. TCRdb used MiXCR to reprocess the 5' RACE reads, holding one entry per CDR3 protein. The repertoire includes more than 350,000 distinct CDR3 sequences, about 9.9% of them detected once, and 18% sits in the top ten. Germline values: CDR1 SQVTM, CDR2 ANQGSEA. Trimming left V 6 bases short and J 8 bases short, with 17 bases between. CDR3 length: 13 amino acids. The entry originates in a study of T cells after yellow fever vaccination.

The sequences come from PBMCs, collected on the day of the first yellow fever vaccination. The receptor was derived from a man younger than 30 who received the YFV17D yellow fever vaccine. This chain joins TRBV29-1 and TRBJ2-1; tentatively, D is TRBD1 or TRBD2 (7 bases each). The CDR3 protein is CSVWGQGGDEQFF. CDR3 bases: TGCAGCGTCTGGGGGCAGGGGGGGGATGAGCAGTTCTTC.